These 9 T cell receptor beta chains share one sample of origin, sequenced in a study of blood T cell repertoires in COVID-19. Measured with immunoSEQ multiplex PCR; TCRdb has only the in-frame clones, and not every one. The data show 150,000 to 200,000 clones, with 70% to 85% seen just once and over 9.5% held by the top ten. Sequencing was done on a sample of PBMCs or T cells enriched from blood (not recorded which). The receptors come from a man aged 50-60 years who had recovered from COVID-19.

The CDR3 here is CASSKTRRTGRYEQYF. CDR3 bases: TGTGCCAGCAGCAAAACCCGAAGGACAGGGAGGTACGAGCAGTACTTC. The rearrangement links TRBV21-1 to TRBJ2-7; TRBD1, the table's D call, was not compared with the DNA. TRBV21-1 is deemed a pseudogene. This CDR3 comprises 16 residues.

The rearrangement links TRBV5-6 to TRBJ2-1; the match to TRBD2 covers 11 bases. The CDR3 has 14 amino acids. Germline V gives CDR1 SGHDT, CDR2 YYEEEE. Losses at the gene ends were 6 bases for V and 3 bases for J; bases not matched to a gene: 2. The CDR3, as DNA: TGTGCCAGCACGGGACTAGCGGACTACAATGAGCAGTTCTTC. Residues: CASTGLADYNEQFF.

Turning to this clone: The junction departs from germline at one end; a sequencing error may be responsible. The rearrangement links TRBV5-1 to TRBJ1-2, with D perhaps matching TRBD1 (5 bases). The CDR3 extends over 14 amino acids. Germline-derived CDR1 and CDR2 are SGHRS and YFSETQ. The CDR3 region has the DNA TGCGCCAGCAGCTTGGCGCAGGGTAACGATGGCTACACCTTC. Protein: CASSLAQGNDGYTF. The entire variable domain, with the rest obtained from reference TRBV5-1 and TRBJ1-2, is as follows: KAGVTQTPRYLIKTRGQQVTLSCSPISGHRSVSWYQQTPGQGLQFLFEYFSETQRNKGNFPGRFSGRQFSNSRSEMNVSTLELGDSALYLCASSLAQGNDGYTFGSGTRLTVV.

The CDR3 sequence: CASAQKAIDEKLFF. The DNA for the CDR3 is TGTGCCAGCGCCCAGAAAGCAATAGATGAAAAACTGTTTTTT. The gene calls are TRBV4-2 and TRBJ1-4, with unresolved D. V lost 8 bases, J lost 6 bases, and 16 bases lay in between. Germline V gives CDR1 LGHNA, CDR2 YNFKEQ. The CDR3 extends over 14 amino acids.

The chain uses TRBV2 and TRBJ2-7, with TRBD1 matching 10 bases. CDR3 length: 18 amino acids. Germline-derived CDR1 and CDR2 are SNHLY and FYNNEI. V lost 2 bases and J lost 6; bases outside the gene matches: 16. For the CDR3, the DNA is TGTGCCAGCAGTGAATCGACAGGTTGGGGACAGGGGTCTTGCGAGCAGTACTTC. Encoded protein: CASSESTGWGQGSCEQYF.

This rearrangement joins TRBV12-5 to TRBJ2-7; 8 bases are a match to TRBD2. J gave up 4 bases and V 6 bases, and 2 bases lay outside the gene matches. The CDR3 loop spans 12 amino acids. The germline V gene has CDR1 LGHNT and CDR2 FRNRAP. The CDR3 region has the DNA TGTGCTAGTGGGAGCGGGGGATACGAGCAGTACTTC. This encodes CASGSGGYEQYF.

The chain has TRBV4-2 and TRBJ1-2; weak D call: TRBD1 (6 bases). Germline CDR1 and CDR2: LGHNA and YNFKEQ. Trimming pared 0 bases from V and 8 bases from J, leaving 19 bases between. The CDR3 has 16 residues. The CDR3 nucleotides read TGTGCCAGCAGCCAAGATCCCGGACAGTCTCCCATAGGCTACACCTTC. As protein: CASSQDPGQSPIGYTF.

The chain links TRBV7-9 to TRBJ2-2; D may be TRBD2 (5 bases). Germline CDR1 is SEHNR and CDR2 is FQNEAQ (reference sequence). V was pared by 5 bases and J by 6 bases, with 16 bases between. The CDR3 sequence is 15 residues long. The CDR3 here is CASSRPGVGAGELFF. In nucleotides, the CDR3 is TGTGCCAGCAGCCGCCCCGGGGTCGGAGCCGGGGAGCTGTTTTTT.

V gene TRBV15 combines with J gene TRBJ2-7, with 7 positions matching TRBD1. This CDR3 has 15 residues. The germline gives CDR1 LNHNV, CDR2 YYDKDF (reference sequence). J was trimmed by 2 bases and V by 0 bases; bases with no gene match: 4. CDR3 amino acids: CATSREQGNTYEQYF. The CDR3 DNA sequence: TGTGCCACCAGCAGAGAACAGGGGAACACCTACGAGCAGTACTTC.